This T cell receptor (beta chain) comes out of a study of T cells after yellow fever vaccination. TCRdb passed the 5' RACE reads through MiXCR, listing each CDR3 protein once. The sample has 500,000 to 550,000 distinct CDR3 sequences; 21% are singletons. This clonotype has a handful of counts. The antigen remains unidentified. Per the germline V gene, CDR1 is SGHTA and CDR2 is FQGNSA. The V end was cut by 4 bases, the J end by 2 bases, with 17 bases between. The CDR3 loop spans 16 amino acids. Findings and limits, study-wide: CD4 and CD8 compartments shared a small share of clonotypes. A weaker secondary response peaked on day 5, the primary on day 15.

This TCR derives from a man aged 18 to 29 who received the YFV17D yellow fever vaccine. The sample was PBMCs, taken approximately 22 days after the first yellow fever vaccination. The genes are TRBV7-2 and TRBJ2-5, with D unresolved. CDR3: CASSSPAWSYQETQYF. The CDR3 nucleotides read TGTGCCAGCAGCTCACCAGCGTGGAGCTATCAAGAGACCCAGTACTTC. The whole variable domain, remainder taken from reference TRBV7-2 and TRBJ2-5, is GAGVSQSPSNKVTEKGKDVELRCDPISGHTALYWYRQSLGQGLEFLIYFQGNSAPDKSGLPSDRFSAERTGGSVSTLTIQRTQQEDSAVYLCASSSPAWSYQETQYFGPGTRLLVL.